This TCR beta chain originates from a study of cytomegalovirus exposure and HLA in healthy donors. At the level of the study: The Caucasian-associated ancestry cluster held under 90% of 398 genotyped donors.

Study findings and constraints: Later genetic work tied a missense DCLRE1C variant to beta-chain V and J trimming. Rare sequences made up most TCRs, while some public TCRs were found in many donors.

Both 60 Vbeta primers and 13 Jbeta primers went into the PCR. TCRdb keeps only in-frame clones here, not all; method: immunoSEQ multiplex PCR. The sample yields 150,000 or so clones, 75% to 80% seen once. The CDR3 is 15 residues long. Between the trimmed V and J ends, which lost 0 bases and 2 bases, there was a span of 8 bases. CDR1 is SGHNT, CDR2 YYREEE, per germline (reference sequence). As regards this clone: What it recognizes is unknown.

This sequence joins TRBV5-4 and TRBJ2-2, with no clear D. The receptor was isolated from a male donor in good health and CMV-seronegative. The material sequenced was PBMCs. This chain's CDR3 is CASSLGGSNTGELFF. In DNA, the CDR3 is TGTGCCAGCAGCTTGGGCGGATCTAACACCGGGGAGCTGTTTTTT. The complete variable domain, with remaining parts taken from reference TRBV5-4 and TRBJ2-2, reads ETGVTQSPTHLIKTRGQQVTLRCSSQSGHNTVSWYQQALGQGPQFIFQYYREEENGRGNFPPRFSGLQFPNYSSELNVNALELDDSALYLCASSLGGSNTGELFFGEGSRLTVL.